The 10 T cell receptor beta chains listed next were all sequenced from one sample in a study of long-term antiretroviral therapy in people with HIV. A v3.0 immunoSEQ assay was performed at survey level. TCRdb's table, derived via immunoSEQ multiplex PCR, lists solely in-frame clones and lacks some. The sample has roughly 44,000 clones; roughly 95% are singletons. The material was unsorted PBMCs, obtained 3.7 years after starting antiretroviral therapy. Receptors were obtained from a woman in her forties or fifties with HIV.

The chain has TRBV29-1 and TRBJ1-2; TRBD1 aligns across 8 bases. Losses at the gene ends were 3 bases for V and 5 bases for J; bases not matched to a gene: 5. Germline CDR1 SQVTM, CDR2 ANQGSEA. The CDR3 runs 13 residues. The CDR3 spells CSVDRGQAYGYTF. The CDR3 coding sequence is TGCAGCGTTGATAGGGGACAGGCTTATGGCTACACCTTC.

This clone has only a few counts. V and J are TRBV7-6 and TRBJ2-4; tentatively, D is TRBD2 (6 bases). The CDR3 covers 16 residues. Looked up from germline, CDR1 is SGHVS and CDR2 is FNYEAQ. Trimming left V 3 bases short and J 0 bases short, with 12 bases between. CDR3 residues: CASSFGRGLAKNIQYF. The CDR3 DNA reads as TGTGCCAGCAGCTTTGGGCGGGGCCTAGCCAAAAACATTCAGTACTTC.

As concerns this clone: The same CDR3 arises from other DNA sequences in this sample as well. The DNA of the CDR3 is TGTGCCAGCAGCTTAGACAGGGGTGGGACCGGGGAGCTGTTTTTT. This gives the protein CASSLDRGGTGELFF. The chain joins TRBV11-3 to TRBJ2-2, with D perhaps matching TRBD1 (6 bases). Looked up from germline, CDR1 is SGHNT and CDR2 is YENEEA. There are 15 residues in the CDR3. Trimming shortened V by 0 bases and J by 5 bases, and 10 bases separated the two germline ends.

V is TRBV6-6 and J is TRBJ1-1; D might be TRBD1 (6 bases). V gave up 4 bases and J gave up 1 base, with 13 bases separating them. The germline V gene has CDR1 MNHNY and CDR2 SVGAGI (reference sequence). The CDR3 sequence is 15 residues long. CDR3 nucleotide sequence: TGTGCCAGCAGTTCACAGGGTTCCGGGAACACTGAAGCTTTCTTT. Amino acids: CASSSQGSGNTEAFF.

J is TRBJ2-7 and V is TRBV5-1; no reliable D call. The germline V and J ends were trimmed by 0 bases and 2 bases, with 9 bases remaining between them. The CDR3 extends over 14 amino acids. The germline V gene has CDR1 SGHRS and CDR2 YFSETQ. In nucleotides, the CDR3 is TGCGCCAGCAGCTTGGGTGGGGATCCCTACGAGCAGTACTTC. It specifies CASSLGGDPYEQYF. The full variable domain, in which reference TRBV5-1 and TRBJ2-7 provide the parts outside the CDR3, is KAGVTQTPRYLIKTRGQQVTLSCSPISGHRSVSWYQQTPGQGLQFLFEYFSETQRNKGNFPGRFSGRQFSNSRSEMNVSTLELGDSALYLCASSLGGDPYEQYFGPGTRLTVT.

The chain links TRBV2 to TRBJ2-1; either TRBD1 or TRBD2 may fit D (6 bases each). The CDR3 contains 14 residues. Deletions cut 7 bases from V and 5 bases from J, with 15 bases between. From germline, CDR1 is SNHLY and CDR2 FYNNEI. The CDR3 loop is CASKAVRGDNEQFF. CDR3 bases: TGTGCCAGCAAGGCCGTGAGGGGGGACAATGAGCAGTTCTTC.

This clone is classed as medium-sized (0.01 to 0.1%). This same CDR3 is encoded by further DNA sequences in the sample. The gene calls are TRBV19 and TRBJ1-5; 7 bases match TRBD1. The CDR3 has 15 amino acids. Trimming cost V 6 bases and J 0 bases; bases outside gene matches: 5. Germline V lookup: CDR1 LNHDA, CDR2 SQIVND (reference sequence). Here the CDR3 DNA reads TGTGCCAGTAGACTGGCAGGGGGTAGCAATCAGCCCCAGCATTTT. As protein: CASRLAGGSNQPQHF.

The rearrangement links TRBV19 to TRBJ1-2; 10 nucleotides agree with TRBD1. J lost 6 bases, V lost 4 bases, and 8 bases had no gene match. Per germline, CDR1 LNHDA and CDR2 SQIVND (reference sequence). CDR3 length equals 15 residues. In DNA form, the CDR3 reads TGTGCCAGTAGTACGGACAGGGGGTTGCTTCATGGCTACACCTTC. This sequence encodes CASSTDRGLLHGYTF.

The V gene is TRBV5-4, the J gene TRBJ2-5, with a weak D call TRBD1 (7 bases). Germline-derived CDR1 and CDR2 are SGHNT and YYREEE (reference sequence). Deletions cut 2 bases from V and 5 bases from J, with 10 bases between. This CDR3 region has 13 residues. The CDR3: CASSFGGQETQYF. The CDR3 DNA reads TGTGCCAGCAGCTTCGGGGGACAGGAGACCCAGTACTTC.

The J gene is TRBJ2-3, the V gene TRBV9; 7 bases fit TRBD1. This CDR3 spans 14 amino acids. V gave up 6 bases and J gave up 0 bases; unmatched junction bases: 4. Germline loops: CDR1 SGDLS, CDR2 YYNGEE. The CDR3 reads CASTIGGSTDTQYF. CDR3 bases: TGTGCCAGCACCATAGGGGGCAGCACAGATACGCAGTATTTT.